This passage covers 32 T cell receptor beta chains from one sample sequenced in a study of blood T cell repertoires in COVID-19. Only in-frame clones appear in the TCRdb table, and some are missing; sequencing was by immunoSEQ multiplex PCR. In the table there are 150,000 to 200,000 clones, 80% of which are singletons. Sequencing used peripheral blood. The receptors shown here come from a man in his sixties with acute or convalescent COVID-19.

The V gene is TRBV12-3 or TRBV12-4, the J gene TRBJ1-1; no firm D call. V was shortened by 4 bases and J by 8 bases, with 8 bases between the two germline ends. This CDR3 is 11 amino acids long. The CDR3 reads CASSWALEAFF. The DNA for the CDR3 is TGTGCCAGCAGTTGGGCCCTGGAAGCTTTCTTT.

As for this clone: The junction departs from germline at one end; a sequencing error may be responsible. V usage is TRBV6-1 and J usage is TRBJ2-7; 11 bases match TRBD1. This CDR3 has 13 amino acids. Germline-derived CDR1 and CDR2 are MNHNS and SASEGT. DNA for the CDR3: TGTGCCAGCAGTGAAAAGGACCGGGACAGGGGGAACTTC. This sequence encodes CASSEKDRDRGNF.

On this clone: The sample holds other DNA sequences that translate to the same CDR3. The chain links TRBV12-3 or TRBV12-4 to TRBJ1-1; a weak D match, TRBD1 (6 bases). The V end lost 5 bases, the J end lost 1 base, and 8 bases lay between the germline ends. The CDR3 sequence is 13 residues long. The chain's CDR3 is CASSPTGNTEAFF. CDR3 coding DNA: TGTGCCAGCAGTCCGACAGGGAACACTGAAGCTTTCTTT.

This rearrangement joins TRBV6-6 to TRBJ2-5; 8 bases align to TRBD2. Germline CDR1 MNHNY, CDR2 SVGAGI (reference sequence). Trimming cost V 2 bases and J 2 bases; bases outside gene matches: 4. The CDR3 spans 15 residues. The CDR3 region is CASSYPSGGQETQYF. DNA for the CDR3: TGTGCCAGCAGTTACCCATCGGGGGGGCAAGAGACCCAGTACTTC.

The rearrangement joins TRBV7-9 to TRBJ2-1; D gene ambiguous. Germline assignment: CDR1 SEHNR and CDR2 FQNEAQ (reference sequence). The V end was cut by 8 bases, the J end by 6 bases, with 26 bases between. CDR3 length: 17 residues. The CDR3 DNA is TGTGCCAGCGGCGGATTTACCCCATCAACTTTTGTCAATGAGCAGTTCTTC. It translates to CASGGFTPSTFVNEQFF.

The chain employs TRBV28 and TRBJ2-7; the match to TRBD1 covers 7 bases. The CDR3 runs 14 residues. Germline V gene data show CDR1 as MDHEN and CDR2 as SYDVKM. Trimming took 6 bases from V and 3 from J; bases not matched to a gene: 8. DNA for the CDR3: TGTGCCAGCAGAAGTATAGACAGGGTCTACGAGCAGTACTTC. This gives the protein CASRSIDRVYEQYF.

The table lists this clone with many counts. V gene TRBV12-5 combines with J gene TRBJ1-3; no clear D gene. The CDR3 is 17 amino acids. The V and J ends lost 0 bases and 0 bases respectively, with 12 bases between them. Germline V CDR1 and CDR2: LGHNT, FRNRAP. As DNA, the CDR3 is TGTGCTAGTGGTTTGGTACGCGAGGTCTTCTCTGGAAACACCATATATTTT. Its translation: CASGLVREVFSGNTIYF.

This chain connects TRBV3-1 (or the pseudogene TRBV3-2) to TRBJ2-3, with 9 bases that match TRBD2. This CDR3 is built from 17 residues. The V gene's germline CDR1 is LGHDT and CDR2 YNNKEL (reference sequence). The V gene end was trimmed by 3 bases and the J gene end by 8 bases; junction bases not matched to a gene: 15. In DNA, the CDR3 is TGTGCCAGCAGCCAGGTCAGAGGCGGGAGGGCCGTTGGTACGCAGTATTTT. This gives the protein CASSQVRGGRAVGTQYF.

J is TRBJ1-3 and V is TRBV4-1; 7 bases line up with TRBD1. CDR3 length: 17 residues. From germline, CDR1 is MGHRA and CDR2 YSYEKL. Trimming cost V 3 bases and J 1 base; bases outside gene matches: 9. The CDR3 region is CASSHLLTGMSGNTIYF. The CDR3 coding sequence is TGCGCCAGCAGCCATCTCTTGACAGGGATGTCTGGAAACACCATATATTTT.

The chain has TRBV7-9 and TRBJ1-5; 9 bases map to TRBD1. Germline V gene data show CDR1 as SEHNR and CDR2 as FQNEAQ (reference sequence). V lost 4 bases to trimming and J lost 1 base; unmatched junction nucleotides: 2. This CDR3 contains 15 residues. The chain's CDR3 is CASSWGTGSNQPQHF. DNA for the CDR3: TGTGCCAGCAGCTGGGGGACAGGGAGCAATCAGCCCCAGCATTTT.

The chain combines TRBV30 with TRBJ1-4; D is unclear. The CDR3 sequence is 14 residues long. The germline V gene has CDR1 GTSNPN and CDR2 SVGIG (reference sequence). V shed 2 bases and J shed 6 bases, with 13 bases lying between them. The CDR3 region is CAWSPGRIDEKLFF. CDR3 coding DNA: TGTGCCTGGAGTCCAGGCAGGATAGATGAAAAACTGTTTTTT.

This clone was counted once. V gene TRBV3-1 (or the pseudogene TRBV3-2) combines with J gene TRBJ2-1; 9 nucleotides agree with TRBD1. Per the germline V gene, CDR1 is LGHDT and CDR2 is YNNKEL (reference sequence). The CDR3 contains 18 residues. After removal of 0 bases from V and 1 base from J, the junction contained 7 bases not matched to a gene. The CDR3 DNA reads TGTGCCAGCAGCCAAGATCTACGGACAGGGGCTTCCTACAATGAGCAGTTCTTC. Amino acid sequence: CASSQDLRTGASYNEQFF.

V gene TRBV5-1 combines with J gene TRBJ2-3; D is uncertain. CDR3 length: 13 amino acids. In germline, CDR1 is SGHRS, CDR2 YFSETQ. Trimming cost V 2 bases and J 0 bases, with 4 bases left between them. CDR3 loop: CASSFPSTDTQYF. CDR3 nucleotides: TGCGCCAGCAGCTTCCCAAGCACAGATACGCAGTATTTT.

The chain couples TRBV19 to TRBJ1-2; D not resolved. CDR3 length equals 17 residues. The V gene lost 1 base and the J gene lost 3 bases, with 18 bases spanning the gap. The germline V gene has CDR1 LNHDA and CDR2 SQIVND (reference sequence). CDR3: CASSIANFLVLDYGYTF. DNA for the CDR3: TGTGCCAGTAGTATAGCTAATTTCCTGGTCTTGGACTATGGCTACACCTTC.

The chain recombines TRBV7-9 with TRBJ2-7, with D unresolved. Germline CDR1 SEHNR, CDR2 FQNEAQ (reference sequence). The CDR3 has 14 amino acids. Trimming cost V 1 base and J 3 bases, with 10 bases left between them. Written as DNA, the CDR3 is TGTGCCAGCAGCTTAGGCCAGGCCAGCTACGAGCAGTACTTC. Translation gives CASSLGQASYEQYF.

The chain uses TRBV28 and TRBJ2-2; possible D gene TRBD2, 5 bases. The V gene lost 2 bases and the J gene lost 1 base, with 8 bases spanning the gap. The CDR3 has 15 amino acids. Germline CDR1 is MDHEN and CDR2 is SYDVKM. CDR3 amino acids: CASSLAAVNTGELFF. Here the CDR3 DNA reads TGTGCCAGCAGTTTAGCAGCGGTGAACACCGGGGAGCTGTTTTTT.

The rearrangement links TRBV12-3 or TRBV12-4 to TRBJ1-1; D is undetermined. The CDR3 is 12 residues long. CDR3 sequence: CGVRIGSTEAFF. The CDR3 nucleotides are TGTGGGGTGAGGATAGGATCGACTGAAGCTTTCTTT.

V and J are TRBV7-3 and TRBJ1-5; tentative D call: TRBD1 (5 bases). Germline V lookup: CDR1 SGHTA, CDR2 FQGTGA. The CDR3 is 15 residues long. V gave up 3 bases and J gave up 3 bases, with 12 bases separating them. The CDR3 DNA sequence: TGTGCCAGCAGCTTGCAGGGCACATCCAATCAGCCCCAGCATTTT. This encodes CASSLQGTSNQPQHF.

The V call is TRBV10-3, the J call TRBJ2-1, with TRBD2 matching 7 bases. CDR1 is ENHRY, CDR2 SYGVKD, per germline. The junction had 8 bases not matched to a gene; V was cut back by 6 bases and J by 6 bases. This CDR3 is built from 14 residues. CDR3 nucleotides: TGTGCCATCAGAGAAACCGGGACTACCAATGAGCAGTTCTTC. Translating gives CAIRETGTTNEQFF.

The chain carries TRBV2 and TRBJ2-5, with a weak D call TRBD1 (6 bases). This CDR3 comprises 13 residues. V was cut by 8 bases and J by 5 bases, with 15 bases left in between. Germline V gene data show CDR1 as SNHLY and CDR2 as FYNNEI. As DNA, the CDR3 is TGTGCCAGCGCCCACAGGGATAGGGAGACCCAGTACTTC. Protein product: CASAHRDRETQYF. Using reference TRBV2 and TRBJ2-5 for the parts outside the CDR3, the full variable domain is EPEVTQTPSHQVTQMGQEVILRCVPISNHLYFYWYRQILGQKVEFLVSFYNNEISEKSEIFDDQFSVERPDGSNFTLKIRSTKLEDSAMYFCASAHRDRETQYFGPGTRLLVL.

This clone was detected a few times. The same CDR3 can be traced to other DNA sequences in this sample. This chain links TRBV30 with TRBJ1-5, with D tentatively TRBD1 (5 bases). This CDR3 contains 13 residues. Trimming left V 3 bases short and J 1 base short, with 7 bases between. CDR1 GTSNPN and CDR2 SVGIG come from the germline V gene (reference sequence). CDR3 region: CAWSGGSNQPQHF. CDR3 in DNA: TGTGCCTGGAGCGGGGGAAGCAATCAGCCCCAGCATTTT.

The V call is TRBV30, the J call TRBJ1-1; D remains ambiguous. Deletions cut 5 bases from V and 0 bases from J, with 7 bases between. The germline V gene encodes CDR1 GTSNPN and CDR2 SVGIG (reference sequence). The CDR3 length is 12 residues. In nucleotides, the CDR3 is TGTGCCTGGTCGGGGTTGAACACTGAAGCTTTCTTT. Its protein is CAWSGLNTEAFF.

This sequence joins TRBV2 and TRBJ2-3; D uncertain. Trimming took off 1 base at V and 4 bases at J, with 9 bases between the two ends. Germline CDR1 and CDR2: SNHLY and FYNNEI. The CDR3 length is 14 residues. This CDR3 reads CASSEDYRADTQYF. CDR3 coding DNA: TGTGCCAGCAGTGAAGATTACCGGGCAGATACGCAGTATTTT. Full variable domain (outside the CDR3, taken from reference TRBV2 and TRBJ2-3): EPEVTQTPSHQVTQMGQEVILRCVPISNHLYFYWYRQILGQKVEFLVSFYNNEISEKSEIFDDQFSVERPDGSNFTLKIRSTKLEDSAMYFCASSEDYRADTQYFGPGTRLTVL.

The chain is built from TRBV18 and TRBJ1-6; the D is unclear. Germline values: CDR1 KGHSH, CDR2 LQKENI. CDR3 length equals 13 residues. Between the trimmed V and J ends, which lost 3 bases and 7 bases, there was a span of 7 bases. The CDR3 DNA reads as TGTGCCAGCTCACCTACCAGGAATTCACCCCTCCACTTT. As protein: CASSPTRNSPLHF. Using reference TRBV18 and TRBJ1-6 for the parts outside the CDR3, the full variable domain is NAGVMQNPRHLVRRRGQEARLRCSPMKGHSHVYWYRQLPEEGLKFMVYLQKENIIDESGMPKERFSAEFPKEGPSILRIQQVVRGDSAAYFCASSPTRNSPLHFGNGTRLTVT.

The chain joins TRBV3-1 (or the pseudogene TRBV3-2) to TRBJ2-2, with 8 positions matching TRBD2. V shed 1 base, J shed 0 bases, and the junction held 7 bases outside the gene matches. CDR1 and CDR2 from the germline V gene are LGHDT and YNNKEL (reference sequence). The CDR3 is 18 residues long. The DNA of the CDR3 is TGTGCCAGCAGCCAAGGCGACGGGAGGGCCGCGAACACCGGGGAGCTGTTTTTT. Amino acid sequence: CASSQGDGRAANTGELFF.

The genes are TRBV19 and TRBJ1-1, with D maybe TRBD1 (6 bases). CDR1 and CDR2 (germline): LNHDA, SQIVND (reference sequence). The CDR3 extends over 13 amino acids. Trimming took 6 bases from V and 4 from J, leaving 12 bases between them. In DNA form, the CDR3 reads TGTGCCAGTAGGCGTCCAGGGGTCACTGAAGCTTTCTTT. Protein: CASRRPGVTEAFF.

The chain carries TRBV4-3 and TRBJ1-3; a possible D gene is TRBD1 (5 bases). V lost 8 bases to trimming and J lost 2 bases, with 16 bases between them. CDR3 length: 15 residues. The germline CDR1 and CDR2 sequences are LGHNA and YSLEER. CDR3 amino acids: CASSAQVGPGNTIYF. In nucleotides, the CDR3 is TGCGCCAGCTCTGCACAGGTCGGCCCTGGAAACACCATATATTTT.

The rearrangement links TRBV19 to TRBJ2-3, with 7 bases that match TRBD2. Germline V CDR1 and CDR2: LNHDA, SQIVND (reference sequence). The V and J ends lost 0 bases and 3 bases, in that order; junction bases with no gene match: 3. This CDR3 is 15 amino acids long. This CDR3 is CASSIDLGGTDTQYF. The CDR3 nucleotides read TGTGCCAGTAGTATAGACCTCGGGGGGACAGATACGCAGTATTTT.

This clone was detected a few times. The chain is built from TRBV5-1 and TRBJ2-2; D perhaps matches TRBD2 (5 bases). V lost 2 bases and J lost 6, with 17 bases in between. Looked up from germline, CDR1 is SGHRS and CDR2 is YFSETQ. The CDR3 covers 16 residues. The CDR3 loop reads CASSLRGRSPAGELFF. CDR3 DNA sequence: TGCGCCAGCAGCTTAAGAGGGCGCAGCCCGGCCGGGGAGCTGTTTTTT.

CDR3 DNA: TGTGCCAGCAGCCAGGGACACGGAGACCACCTTAACTATGGCTACACCTTC. Translating gives CASSQGHGDHLNYGYTF. The chain combines TRBV7-8 with TRBJ1-2, with D possibly matching TRBD1 (6 bases). This CDR3 has 17 residues. In germline, CDR1 is SGHVS, CDR2 FQNEAQ. Trimming shortened V by 5 bases and J by 1 base, and 20 bases separated the two germline ends.

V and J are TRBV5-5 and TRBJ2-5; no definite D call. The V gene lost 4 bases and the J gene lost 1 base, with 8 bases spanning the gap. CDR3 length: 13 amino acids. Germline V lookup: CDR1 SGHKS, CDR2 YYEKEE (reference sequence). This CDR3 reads CASSIPGQETQYF. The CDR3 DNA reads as TGTGCCAGCAGCATCCCGGGCCAAGAGACCCAGTACTTC.

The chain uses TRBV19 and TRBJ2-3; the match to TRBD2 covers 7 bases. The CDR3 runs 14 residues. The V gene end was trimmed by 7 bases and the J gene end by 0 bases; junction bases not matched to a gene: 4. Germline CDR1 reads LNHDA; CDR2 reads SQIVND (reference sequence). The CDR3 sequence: CASKRDPSTDTQYF. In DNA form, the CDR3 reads TGTGCCAGTAAGCGGGACCCTAGCACAGATACGCAGTATTTT.